This T cell receptor beta chain is from a study of PD-1 blockade in classical Hodgkin lymphoma. Regarding time point: cycle 4 day 1 (C4D1), after less than 7 weeks of nivolumab. Exposure to brentuximab vedotin varied, and each patient had relapsed following autologous stem cell transplantation. CDR1 is MNHNY and CDR2 is SVGAGI in the germline V gene (reference sequence). Trimming removed 0 bases at V and 5 bases at J, with 11 bases between. There are 14 residues in the CDR3. Libraries were prepared by immunoSEQ multiplex PCR; TCRdb keeps only in-frame clonotypes and omits some of them. The repertoire consists of over 70,000 clones, with roughly nine tenths occurring once and the leading ten covering under 3.5%.

The sequenced sample was peripheral blood mononuclear cells (PBMCs), obtained before the fourth cycle of nivolumab. The source of this sequence is a human donor with classical Hodgkin lymphoma. This chain connects TRBV6-6 to TRBJ2-7, with D possibly TRBD1 on 5 matching bases. CDR3 sequence: CASSYSPQGNEQYF. The CDR3 nucleotides read TGTGCCAGCAGTTACTCGCCCCAGGGCAACGAGCAGTACTTC.